This TCR beta chain was captured by sequencing in a study of T cells in Graves' hyperthyroidism and ophthalmopathy. CDR1 and CDR2 (germline): SGDLS, YYNGEE. V was pared by 7 bases and J by 2 bases, with 15 bases between. This CDR3 has 14 amino acids. Absent ophthalmopathy progression within 18 months defined stable Graves' hyperthyroidism. Based on clinical symptoms, serum thyroxine and TRAb, thyroid ultrasound and orbital computed tomography, diagnoses were reached. The study, taken as a whole, reports: Most clonotypes expanded in the thyroid (above 0.001) were also present in blood.

It was RNA transcripts that yielded the amplified TCR beta CDR3 regions. HTBI primers were used for first-round RT-PCR of the TCR CDR3. TCRdb recomputed calls from the multiplex PCR reads with MiXCR, one row per CDR3 protein. This table holds 400,000 to 500,000 distinct CDR3 sequences, over 13% found once. The table lists this clonotype with a few counts. Its target is unknown. This clonotype originated in a woman aged 18-29 years with Graves' hyperthyroidism. Specimen: blood. The genes are TRBV9 and TRBJ2-5; TRBD2 is a possible D gene (6 bases). CDR3 coding DNA: TGTGCCAGCTCGGGGGACGTGGTGCAAGAGACCCAGTACTTC. Translated, it gives CASSGDVVQETQYF.